This TCR beta chain was recovered during a study of breast tumors, draining lymph nodes, adjacent tissues. Study-level findings and limits: Tumor TCR diversity was below lymph nodes but above nontumor tissue. Tumor and nontumor repertoires were significantly more similar in luminal-like than in basal-like breast cancer.

In regard to this clonotype: Its antigen is still unknown.

CDR3 length: 15 amino acids. Trimming took 1 base from V and 4 from J, leaving 13 bases between them. The germline gives CDR1 SGHVS, CDR2 FNYEAQ. TCRdb fed the multiplex PCR reads into MiXCR, producing one record per CDR3 protein. The table lists tens of thousands of distinct CDR3 sequences, over 25% of them singletons. Breast cancer patients provided tissue from their axillary draining lymph nodes. The genes are TRBV7-6 and TRBJ1-1, with a possible D match to TRBD1 (6 bases). The TCR originated in a female donor with breast cancer. Some clones in this sample may be carry-over from other donors' samples. The sequencing sample was made of axillary lymph node tissue. CDR3 amino acids: CASSLGRQGSTEAFF. The CDR3 nucleotides are TGTGCCAGCAGCTTAGGTAGGCAGGGGAGCACTGAAGCTTTCTTT.